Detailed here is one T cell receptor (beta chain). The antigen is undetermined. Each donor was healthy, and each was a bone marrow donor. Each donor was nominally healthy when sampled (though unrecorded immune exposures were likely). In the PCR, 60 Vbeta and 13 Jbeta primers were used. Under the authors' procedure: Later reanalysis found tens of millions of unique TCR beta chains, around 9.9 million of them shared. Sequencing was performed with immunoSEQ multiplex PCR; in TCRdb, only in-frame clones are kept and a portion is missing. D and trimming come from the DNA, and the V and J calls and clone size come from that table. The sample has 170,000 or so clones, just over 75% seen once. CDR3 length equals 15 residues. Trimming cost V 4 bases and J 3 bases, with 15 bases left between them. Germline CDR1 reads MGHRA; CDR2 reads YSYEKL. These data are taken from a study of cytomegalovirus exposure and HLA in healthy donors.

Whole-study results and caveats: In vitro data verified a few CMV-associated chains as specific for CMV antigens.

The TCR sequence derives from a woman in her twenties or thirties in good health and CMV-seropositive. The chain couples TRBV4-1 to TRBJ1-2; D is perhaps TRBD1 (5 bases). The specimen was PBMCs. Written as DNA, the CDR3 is TGCGCCAGCAGCCTGCAATCGGTAGGGGACTATGGCTACACCTTC. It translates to CASSLQSVGDYGYTF.